This passage covers 2 T cell receptor beta chains from one sample sequenced in a study. Cells sorted as Tregs were CD4+, CD25+ and CD127-/low. TCRdb called the 5' RACE reads again in MiXCR, with one record for every CDR3 protein. The sample yields about 57,000 distinct CDR3 sequences, roughly 28% seen once. Sequencing was carried out using tumor-infiltrating Tregs sorted from the breast tumor. Receptors were obtained from a female donor with breast cancer.

This chain uses TRBV10-3 with TRBJ1-5, with 7 bases lining up with TRBD1. Looked up from germline, CDR1 is ENHRY and CDR2 is SYGVKD. With 6 bases clipped from V and 5 bases from J, the junction kept 13 bases outside the gene matches. There are 16 residues in the CDR3. CDR3 sequence reads: CAISLTGGTGDQPQHF. The CDR3, as DNA: TGTGCCATCAGCTTAACCGGGGGAACAGGGGATCAGCCCCAGCATTTT.

The gene calls are TRBV7-3 and TRBJ2-1, with 8 positions matching TRBD2. Germline V gene data show CDR1 as SGHTA and CDR2 as FQGTGA. This CDR3 is built from 15 residues. V was clipped by 5 bases and J by 9 bases; unmatched bases: 12. The CDR3 sequence: CASSPTGGVLSEQFF. CDR3 nucleotides: TGTGCCAGCAGCCCCACCGGGGGGGTTCTTAGTGAGCAGTTCTTC.